Below, 8 T cell receptor beta chains from the same sample are listed, as sequenced in a study of control samples from healthy donors and cancer patients. Method: immunoSEQ multiplex PCR; TCRdb's copy keeps in-frame clones and lacks some. The sample carries approximately 12,000 clones, around 94% recorded once. Material: PBMCs. These receptors all come from a man in his 70s with head and neck cancer.

The chain combines TRBV4-1 with TRBJ2-7; 16 nucleotides agree with TRBD2. Germline V gene lookup returns CDR1 MGHRA and CDR2 YSYEKL. The trim removed 0 bases at V and 8 bases at J, leaving 1 base unmatched. This CDR3 contains 15 residues. The CDR3 reads CASSQEGLAGGKQYF. The DNA for the CDR3 is TGCGCCAGCAGCCAAGAGGGACTAGCGGGAGGGAAGCAGTACTTC.

This clone is a singleton in its sample. V is TRBV2 and J is TRBJ1-2; TRBD1 might be the D (6 bases). V lost 3 bases and J lost 4, with 12 bases in between. Germline V CDR1 and CDR2: SNHLY, FYNNEI. This CDR3 comprises 14 residues. The CDR3 DNA is TGTGCCAGCAGTGAGTCAGGGGTTGGCTATGGCTACACCTTC. It is translated as CASSESGVGYGYTF.

The J gene is TRBJ2-2, the V gene TRBV28; 8 positions match TRBD1. Trimming took 4 bases from V and 0 from J; bases not matched to a gene: 7. The CDR3 is made up of 17 amino acids. Germline lookup yields CDR1 MDHEN and CDR2 SYDVKM. The CDR3 DNA follows: TGTGCCAGCAGTTCCCATCCAGGGGGCGCGAACACCGGGGAGCTGTTTTTT. Its translation: CASSSHPGGANTGELFF. Looking up the rest from reference TRBV28 and TRBJ2-2 gives the full variable domain: DVKVTQSSRYLVKRTGEKVFLECVQDMDHENMFWYRQDPGLGLRLIYFSYDVKMKEKGDIPEGYSVSREKKERFSLILESASTNQTSMYLCASSSHPGGANTGELFFGEGSRLTVL.

With respect to this clone: At one of its ends the junction is not consistent with the germline gene, which may arise from a read error. The sample carries other DNA sequences with the same CDR3. V and J are TRBV7-9 and TRBJ2-5; 8 nucleotides agree with TRBD1. Germline V CDR1 and CDR2: SEHNR, FQNEAQ (reference sequence). CDR3 size: 14 residues. The CDR3 DNA sequence: TGCGCCAGCAGCTTACACAGGGGGCAAGAGACCCAGTACTTC. It yields the protein CASSLHRGQETQYF.

The chain links TRBV4-1 to TRBJ2-2; D ambiguous. The V end lost 1 base, the J end lost 4 bases, and 10 bases lay between the germline ends. CDR1 MGHRA and CDR2 YSYEKL come from the germline V gene. The CDR3 totals 15 residues. The CDR3 region has the DNA TGCGCCAGCAGCCAAGGAGCGAGATTCACCGGGGAGCTGTTTTTT. Encoded protein: CASSQGARFTGELFF.

The genes are TRBV7-9 and TRBJ1-3; D call uncertain. Germline V gives CDR1 SEHNR, CDR2 FQNEAQ (reference sequence). V was cut by 2 bases and J by 1 base, with 6 bases left in between. The CDR3 sequence is 14 residues long. CDR3 amino acids: CASSLLGSGNTIYF. Written as DNA, the CDR3 is TGTGCCAGCAGCTTACTAGGTTCTGGAAACACCATATATTTT.

This clone has just one count. The V call is TRBV25-1, the J call TRBJ2-2; 8 bases are a match to TRBD1. V lost 5 bases and J lost 6; bases outside the gene matches: 11. Germline CDR1 is MGHDK and CDR2 is SYGVNS. The CDR3 consists of 16 residues. CDR3 sequence (DNA): TGTGCCAGCAGTTCCCGGACAGGGACGAGAGCCGGGGAGCTGTTTTTT. It translates to CASSSRTGTRAGELFF.

The V call is TRBV15, the J call TRBJ2-7; no reliable D call. This CDR3 has 16 amino acids. V was shortened by 0 bases and J by 0 bases, with 12 bases between the two germline ends. CDR1 LNHNV and CDR2 YYDKDF come from the germline V gene (reference sequence). The CDR3 nucleotides are TGTGCCACCAGCAGAGAATCACAGATCCTCTCCTACGAGCAGTACTTC. Amino acid sequence: CATSRESQILSYEQYF.